Listed here is a single T cell receptor delta chain. TCRdb attributes to this sequence the protein of a much larger clone, which differs from the DNA translation at residue 5; a read error is likely, and the protein displayed is translated from the DNA. This record comes from a study of γδ T cells in repeated Plasmodium falciparum infection. This CDR3 has 23 amino acids. Trimming at V came to 4 bases and at J to 1 base, leaving 28 bases not matched to a gene. Per the germline V gene, CDR1 is TSWWSYY and CDR2 is QGS. TCRdb re-called clones from the multiplex PCR reads via CATT. This sample has over 55,000 delta-chain clones, with around 1.5% found just once. Bulk repertoires came from Vgamma9/Vdelta2+ or Vdelta2-negative gammadelta T cells flow-sorted from PBMC.

The J gene is TRDJ1, the V gene TRDV1; 9 bases are a match to TRDD3. The sequence was obtained from a pool of human donors (malaria-infected and uninfected, not separated). The specimen was gamma-delta T cells from blood. The CDR3 sequence: CALGGRVSSIPPWGYAGTDKLIF. In DNA, the CDR3 is TGTGCTCTTGGGGGACGAGTTTCCTCAATCCCGCCCTGGGGATACGCGGGCACCGATAAACTCATCTTT.